Shown below are 22 T cell receptor beta chains from a single sample sequenced in a study of cytomegalovirus exposure and HLA in healthy donors. The PCR contained 60 Vbeta and 13 Jbeta primers. Sequencing used immunoSEQ multiplex PCR; TCRdb keeps in-frame clones, though not all of them. The data contain 120,000 or so clones, 80% of them seen just once; the ten biggest clones take up 2.5% to 3%. The sample was PBMCs. The receptors here all came from a young man in good health and CMV-seronegative.

CDR3 sequence (DNA): TGTGCCAGTGATGGGACAGGGGGCTTCAATGAGCAGTTCTTC. Its protein is CASDGTGGFNEQFF. The chain recombines TRBV28 with TRBJ2-1, with 12 nucleotides matching TRBD1. Germline values: CDR1 MDHEN, CDR2 SYDVKM. The CDR3 runs 14 residues. J was trimmed by 6 bases and V by 9 bases; bases with no gene match: 6.

V gene TRBV12-5 combines with J gene TRBJ2-2, with 8 bases that match TRBD1. The CDR3 loop spans 16 amino acids. Germline V CDR1 and CDR2: LGHNT, FRNRAP. V shed 2 bases and J 5 bases; nucleotides not matched to a gene: 7. CDR3 nucleotide sequence: TGTGCTAGTGGTTTGTTCTGGACAGGGAGAACCGGGGAGCTGTTTTTT. Translating it yields CASGLFWTGRTGELFF.

The V call is TRBV4-1, the J call TRBJ2-7; 9 bases fit TRBD1. CDR3 size: 16 residues. Trimming took 4 bases from V and 4 from J; bases not matched to a gene: 11. Germline V gives CDR1 MGHRA, CDR2 YSYEKL. CDR3 nucleotide sequence: TGCGCCAGCAGCCCCCTCGGAGGGACAGGGAGTTACGAGCAGTACTTC. This translates into CASSPLGGTGSYEQYF.

The chain carries TRBV28 and TRBJ2-1; the D gene is possibly TRBD1 (6 bases). Germline lookup yields CDR1 MDHEN and CDR2 SYDVKM. The CDR3 is 19 residues long. V was shortened by 5 bases and J by 1 base, with 24 bases between the two germline ends. CDR3 amino acids: CASSPMWTKATGSYNEQFF. The CDR3, as DNA: TGTGCCAGCAGTCCTATGTGGACCAAAGCGACAGGTTCCTACAATGAGCAGTTCTTC. Full variable domain (rest looked up from reference TRBV28 and TRBJ2-1): DVKVTQSSRYLVKRTGEKVFLECVQDMDHENMFWYRQDPGLGLRLIYFSYDVKMKEKGDIPEGYSVSREKKERFSLILESASTNQTSMYLCASSPMWTKATGSYNEQFFGPGTRLTVL.

V usage is TRBV5-1 and J usage is TRBJ2-7, with TRBD2 identical over 10 bases. The J segment lost 1 base and the V segment lost 4 bases, leaving 5 bases of the junction unmatched. Germline assignment: CDR1 SGHRS and CDR2 YFSETQ. This CDR3 has 15 residues. The CDR3, as DNA: TGCGCCAGCAGCCGGACTAGCGGAGATTCCTACGAGCAGTACTTC. Its protein product is CASSRTSGDSYEQYF.

There are a few counts of this clone. V and J are TRBV4-3 and TRBJ1-5, with D unresolved. Trimming stripped 0 bases from V and 2 bases from J, with 14 bases between. The CDR3 runs 17 residues. The germline CDR1 and CDR2 sequences are LGHNA and YSLEER. CDR3 in DNA: TGCGCCAGCAGCCAAGATATCGGGAACTCAGGCAATCAGCCCCAGCATTTT. Protein: CASSQDIGNSGNQPQHF.

The V gene is TRBV29-1, the J gene TRBJ2-5; TRBD2 matches 10 bases. This CDR3 is built from 14 residues. After removal of 5 bases from V and 3 bases from J, the junction contained 6 bases not matched to a gene. Per the germline V gene, CDR1 is SQVTM and CDR2 is ANQGSEA. In nucleotides, the CDR3 is TGCAGCGTTCGCAGGACTAGCGGAGAAGAGACCCAGTACTTC. Translated, it gives CSVRRTSGEETQYF.

This clone was picked up a small number of times. This chain connects TRBV6-8 to TRBJ2-1; D may be TRBD1 (6 bases). The V and J ends lost 8 bases and 16 bases respectively, with 21 bases between them. Germline V gene sequence: CDR1 MNHGY, CDR2 SAAAGT. The CDR3 consists of 12 residues. CDR3 DNA sequence: TGTGCCAGCCCAAACAGGGCGGCGGACGAATTCTTC. The encoded protein is CASPNRAADEFF.

The chain has TRBV28 and TRBJ2-7; D is perhaps TRBD2 (5 bases). Germline CDR1 is MDHEN and CDR2 is SYDVKM. The CDR3 consists of 15 residues. The V end lost 5 bases, the J end lost 3 bases, and 17 bases lay between the germline ends. CDR3 loop: CASSPRGFKSYEQYF. The CDR3 DNA is TGTGCCAGCAGTCCACGGGGATTCAAGAGCTACGAGCAGTACTTC.

The rearrangement links TRBV27 to TRBJ1-6; D is unresolved. CDR1 and CDR2 from the germline V gene are MNHEY and SMNVEV (reference sequence). The length of the CDR3 is 14 residues. V was clipped by 0 bases and J by 4 bases, with 4 bases between them. The CDR3 region is CASSLSSYNSPLHF. Here the CDR3 DNA reads TGTGCCAGCAGTTTATCATCGTATAATTCACCCCTCCACTTT.

The chain links TRBV28 to TRBJ2-7, with TRBD2 as a possible D gene (6 bases). The CDR3 loop spans 15 amino acids. V lost 5 bases and J 3 bases, leaving 17 bases between the germline ends. Looked up from germline, CDR1 is MDHEN and CDR2 is SYDVKM. DNA of the CDR3: TGTGCCAGCAGTCCCACTAGCTTTGAAGGCTACGAGCAGTACTTC. It translates to CASSPTSFEGYEQYF. The whole variable domain, remainder taken from reference TRBV28 and TRBJ2-7, is DVKVTQSSRYLVKRTGEKVFLECVQDMDHENMFWYRQDPGLGLRLIYFSYDVKMKEKGDIPEGYSVSREKKERFSLILESASTNQTSMYLCASSPTSFEGYEQYFGPGTRLTVT.

V and J are TRBV5-1 and TRBJ2-2; 10 bases agree with TRBD2. CDR3 length: 18 residues. CDR1 is SGHRS and CDR2 is YFSETQ in the germline V gene. With 4 bases clipped from V and 3 bases from J, the junction kept 12 bases outside the gene matches. This chain's CDR3 is CASSPGSSGSTYTGELFF. In nucleotides, the CDR3 is TGCGCCAGCAGCCCTGGCTCTAGCGGGAGTACGTACACCGGGGAGCTGTTTTTT.

The gene calls are TRBV6-4 and TRBJ2-3; 10 bases are a match to TRBD2. With V trimmed by 4 bases and J by 3 bases, 4 bases remained unmatched. The CDR3 spans 15 residues. Germline CDR1 MRHNA, CDR2 SNTAGT. The CDR3 loop reads CASSVAGGGTDTQYF. CDR3 bases: TGTGCCAGCAGTGTAGCGGGAGGAGGGACAGATACGCAGTATTTT.

The CDR3 DNA reads TGTGCCAGCAGCTACAGACAGGGGGCAAGCTATGGCTACACCTTC. This sequence encodes CASSYRQGASYGYTF. The chain has TRBV7-2 and TRBJ1-2; 10 bases map to TRBD1. The J segment lost 4 bases and the V segment lost 4 bases, leaving 6 bases of the junction unmatched. Germline V gene lookup returns CDR1 SGHTA and CDR2 FQGNSA. This CDR3 is 15 amino acids long. The variable domain in full, completed from reference TRBV7-2 and TRBJ1-2, reads GAGVSQSPSNKVTEKGKDVELRCDPISGHTALYWYRQSLGQGLEFLIYFQGNSAPDKSGLPSDRFSAERTGGSVSTLTIQRTQQEDSAVYLCASSYRQGASYGYTFGSGTRLTVV.

The gene calls are TRBV27 and TRBJ1-4; D is unclear. Trimming removed 5 bases from V and 12 bases from J, with 10 bases in between. From germline, CDR1 is MNHEY and CDR2 SMNVEV (reference sequence). CDR3 length: 11 residues. In DNA, the CDR3 is TGTGCCAGCAGTCGCGGGAGGGAACTGTTTTTT. Its translation: CASSRGRELFF.

The chain recombines TRBV12-5 with TRBJ2-3, with 8 positions matching TRBD2. CDR1 LGHNT and CDR2 FRNRAP come from the germline V gene. The CDR3 covers 14 residues. With 6 bases clipped from V and 10 bases from J, the junction kept 12 bases outside the gene matches. DNA for the CDR3: TGTGCTAGTGGACCCGGGACTAGTCTCACGGCGCAGTATTTT. Amino acids: CASGPGTSLTAQYF.

This chain connects TRBV6-1 to TRBJ1-5; D is unclear. This CDR3 region has 14 residues. The V gene's germline CDR1 is MNHNS and CDR2 SASEGT. V was pared by 4 bases and J by 4 bases, with 11 bases between. CDR3 sequence (DNA): TGTGCCAGCAGTGGGCAACCCCAGAATCAGCCCCAGCATTTT. Its translation is CASSGQPQNQPQHF.

The rearrangement uses TRBV28 and TRBJ1-2, with TRBD1 as a possible D gene (6 bases). This CDR3 spans 14 amino acids. V lost 6 bases and J 5 bases, leaving 16 bases between the germline ends. Germline V lookup: CDR1 MDHEN, CDR2 SYDVKM. As DNA, the CDR3 is TGTGCCAGCAGGCCCGGGTTGGGGGCGTATGGCTACACCTTC. Amino acid sequence: CASRPGLGAYGYTF.

The chain is built from TRBV18 and TRBJ2-3, with D unclear. The V gene lost 3 bases and the J gene lost 6 bases, with 13 bases spanning the gap. Per the germline V gene, CDR1 is KGHSH and CDR2 is LQKENI. The CDR3 has 14 amino acids. CDR3 sequence: CASSPRSPVDTQYF. The CDR3 region has the DNA TGTGCCAGCTCACCCCGGTCGCCCGTTGATACGCAGTATTTT.

The chain uses TRBV7-2 and TRBJ1-6; 7 bases line up with TRBD1. Germline CDR1 is SGHTA and CDR2 is FQGNSA. The CDR3 covers 16 residues. V shed 0 bases, J shed 5 bases, and the junction held 4 bases outside the gene matches. The CDR3 here is CASSLAGTVNNSPLHF. CDR3 sequence (DNA): TGTGCCAGCAGCTTAGCTGGGACAGTTAATAATTCACCCCTCCACTTT.

The chain recombines TRBV29-1 with TRBJ1-4; D uncertain. Trimming shortened V by 7 bases and J by 0 bases, and 9 bases separated the two germline ends. Germline values: CDR1 SQVTM, CDR2 ANQGSEA. The CDR3 totals 13 residues. The CDR3 loop reads CSAQEATNEKLFF. The CDR3 DNA sequence: TGCAGCGCCCAAGAGGCAACTAATGAAAAACTGTTTTTT.

The rearrangement links TRBV7-2 to TRBJ2-3, with TRBD2 matching over 10 bases. Germline trimming cut 5 bases from V and 2 bases from J; bases unmatched to any gene: 13. The CDR3 totals 18 residues. Looked up from germline, CDR1 is SGHTA and CDR2 is FQGNSA. CDR3 in amino acids: CASSPARTSGAHTDTQYF. The CDR3 nucleotides are TGTGCCAGCAGCCCTGCCCGGACTAGCGGAGCCCACACAGATACGCAGTATTTT.